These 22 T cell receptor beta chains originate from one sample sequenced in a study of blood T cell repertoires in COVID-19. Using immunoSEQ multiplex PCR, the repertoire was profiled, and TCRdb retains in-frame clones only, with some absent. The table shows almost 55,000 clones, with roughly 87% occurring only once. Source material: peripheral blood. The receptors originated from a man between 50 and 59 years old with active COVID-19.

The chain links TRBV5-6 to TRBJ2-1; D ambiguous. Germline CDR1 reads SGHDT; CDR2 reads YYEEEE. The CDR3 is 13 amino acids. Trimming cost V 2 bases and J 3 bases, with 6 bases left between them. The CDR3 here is CASSLVRYNEQFF. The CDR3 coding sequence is TGTGCCAGCAGCTTAGTGCGCTACAATGAGCAGTTCTTC.

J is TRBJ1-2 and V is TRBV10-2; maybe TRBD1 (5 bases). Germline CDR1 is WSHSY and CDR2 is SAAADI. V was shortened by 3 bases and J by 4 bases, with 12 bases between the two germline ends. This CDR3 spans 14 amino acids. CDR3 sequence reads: CASSESGLGYGYTF. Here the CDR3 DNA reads TGCGCCAGCAGTGAATCAGGGCTGGGCTATGGCTACACCTTC.

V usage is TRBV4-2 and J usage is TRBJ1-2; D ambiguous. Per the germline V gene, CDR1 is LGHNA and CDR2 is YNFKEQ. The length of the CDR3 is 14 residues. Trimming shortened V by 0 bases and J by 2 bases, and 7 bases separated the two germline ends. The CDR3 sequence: CASSQDKRNYGYTF. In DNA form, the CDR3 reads TGTGCCAGCAGCCAAGATAAACGGAACTATGGCTACACCTTC.

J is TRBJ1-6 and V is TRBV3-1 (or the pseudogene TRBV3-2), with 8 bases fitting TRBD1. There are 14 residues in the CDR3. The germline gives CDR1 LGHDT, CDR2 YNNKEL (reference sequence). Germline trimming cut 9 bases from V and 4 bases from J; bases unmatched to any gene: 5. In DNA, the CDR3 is TGTGCCAGTGGACAGGGAAATTATAATTCACCCCTCCACTTT. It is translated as CASGQGNYNSPLHF.

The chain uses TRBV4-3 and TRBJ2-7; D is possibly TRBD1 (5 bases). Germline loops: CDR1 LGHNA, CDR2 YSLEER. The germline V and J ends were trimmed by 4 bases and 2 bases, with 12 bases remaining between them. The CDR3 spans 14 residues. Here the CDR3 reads CASSPSLGPYEQYF. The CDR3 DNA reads TGCGCCAGCAGCCCCTCGTTGGGGCCCTACGAGCAGTACTTC.

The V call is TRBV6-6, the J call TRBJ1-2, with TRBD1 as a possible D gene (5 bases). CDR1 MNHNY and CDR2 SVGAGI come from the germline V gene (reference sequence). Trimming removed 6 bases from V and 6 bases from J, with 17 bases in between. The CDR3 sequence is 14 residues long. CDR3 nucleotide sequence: TGTGCCAGCAGGACGGGGGTAGAGATACATGGCTACACCTTC. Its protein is CASRTGVEIHGYTF.

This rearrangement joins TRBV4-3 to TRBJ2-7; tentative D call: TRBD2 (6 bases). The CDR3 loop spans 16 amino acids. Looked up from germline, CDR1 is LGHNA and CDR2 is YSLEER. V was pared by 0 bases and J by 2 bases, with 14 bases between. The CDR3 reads CASSQELLGGAYEQYF. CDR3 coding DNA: TGCGCCAGCAGCCAAGAGTTACTCGGCGGGGCCTACGAGCAGTACTTC.

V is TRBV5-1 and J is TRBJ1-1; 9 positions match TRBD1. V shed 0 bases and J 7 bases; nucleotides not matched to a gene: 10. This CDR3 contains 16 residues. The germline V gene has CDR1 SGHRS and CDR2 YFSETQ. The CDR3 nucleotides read TGCGCCAGCAGCTTGGCGGGACAGGGACAAAGCGGTGAAGCTTTCTTT. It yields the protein CASSLAGQGQSGEAFF.

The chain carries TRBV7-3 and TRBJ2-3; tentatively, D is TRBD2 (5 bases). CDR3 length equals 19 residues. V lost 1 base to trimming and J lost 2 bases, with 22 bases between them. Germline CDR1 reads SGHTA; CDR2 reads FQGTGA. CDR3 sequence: CASSLIPGGSRTFTDTQYF. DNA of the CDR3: TGTGCCAGCAGCTTAATACCAGGAGGAAGCAGGACTTTCACAGATACGCAGTATTTT.

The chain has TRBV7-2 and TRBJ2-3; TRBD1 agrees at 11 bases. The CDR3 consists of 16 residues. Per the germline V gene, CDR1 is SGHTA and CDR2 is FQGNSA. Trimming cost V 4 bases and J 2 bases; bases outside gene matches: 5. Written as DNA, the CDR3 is TGTGCCAGCAGCTGGGGGACAGGGGGGAACACAGATACGCAGTATTTT. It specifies CASSWGTGGNTDTQYF.

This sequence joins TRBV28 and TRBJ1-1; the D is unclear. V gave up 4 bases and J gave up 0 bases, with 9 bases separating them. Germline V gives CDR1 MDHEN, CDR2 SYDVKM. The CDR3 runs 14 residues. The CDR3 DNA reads TGTGCCAGCAGTTCCGGAGCTATGAACACTGAAGCTTTCTTT. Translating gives CASSSGAMNTEAFF.

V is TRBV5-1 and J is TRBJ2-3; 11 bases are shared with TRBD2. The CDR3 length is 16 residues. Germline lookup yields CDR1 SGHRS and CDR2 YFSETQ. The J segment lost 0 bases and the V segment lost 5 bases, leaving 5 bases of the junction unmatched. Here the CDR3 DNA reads TGCGCCAGCAGACTAGCGGGAGTCTCTAGCACAGATACGCAGTATTTT. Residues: CASRLAGVSSTDTQYF.

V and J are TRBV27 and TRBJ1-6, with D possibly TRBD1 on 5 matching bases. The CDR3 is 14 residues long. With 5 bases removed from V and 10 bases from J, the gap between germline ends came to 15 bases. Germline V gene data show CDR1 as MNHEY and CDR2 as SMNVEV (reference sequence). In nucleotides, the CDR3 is TGTGCCAGCAGTAAGCCGGGACTAACCTCACCCCTCCACTTT. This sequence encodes CASSKPGLTSPLHF.

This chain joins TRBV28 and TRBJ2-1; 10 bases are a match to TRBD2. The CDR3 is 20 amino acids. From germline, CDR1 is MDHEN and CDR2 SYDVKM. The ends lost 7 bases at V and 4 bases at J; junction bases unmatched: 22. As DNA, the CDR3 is TGTGCCAGCACCCCACCCGGAGGGGCTAGCGGGAGTAAAGGGTACAATGAGCAGTTCTTC. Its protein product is CASTPPGGASGSKGYNEQFF. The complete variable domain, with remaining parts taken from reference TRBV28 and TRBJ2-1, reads DVKVTQSSRYLVKRTGEKVFLECVQDMDHENMFWYRQDPGLGLRLIYFSYDVKMKEKGDIPEGYSVSREKKERFSLILESASTNQTSMYLCASTPPGGASGSKGYNEQFFGPGTRLTVL.

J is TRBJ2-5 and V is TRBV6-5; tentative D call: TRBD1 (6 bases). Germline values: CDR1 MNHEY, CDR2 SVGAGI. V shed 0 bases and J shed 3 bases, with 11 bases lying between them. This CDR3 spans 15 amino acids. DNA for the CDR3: TGTGCCAGCAGTTACTCGAAGCCAGGGGAAGAGACCCAGTACTTC. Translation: CASSYSKPGEETQYF.

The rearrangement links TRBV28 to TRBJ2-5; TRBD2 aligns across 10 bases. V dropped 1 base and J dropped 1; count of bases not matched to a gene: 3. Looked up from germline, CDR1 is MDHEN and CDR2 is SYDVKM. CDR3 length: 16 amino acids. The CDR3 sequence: CASSLSAGGGQETQYF. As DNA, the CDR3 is TGTGCCAGCAGTTTATCAGCGGGGGGGGGCCAAGAGACCCAGTACTTC.

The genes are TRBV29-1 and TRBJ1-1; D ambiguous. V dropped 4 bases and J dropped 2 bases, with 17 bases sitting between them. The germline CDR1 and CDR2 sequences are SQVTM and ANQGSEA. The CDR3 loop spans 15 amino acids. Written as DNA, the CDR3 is TGCAGCGTTGTTTCCCGGGGAGGCGCAAACACTGAAGCTTTCTTT. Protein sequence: CSVVSRGGANTEAFF.

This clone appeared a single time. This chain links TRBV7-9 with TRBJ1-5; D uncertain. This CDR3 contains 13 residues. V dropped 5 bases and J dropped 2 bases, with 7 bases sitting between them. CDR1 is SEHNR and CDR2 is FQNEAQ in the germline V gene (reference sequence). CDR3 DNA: TGTGCCAGCAGCCTTCGGGGCAATCAGCCCCAGCATTTT. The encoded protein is CASSLRGNQPQHF. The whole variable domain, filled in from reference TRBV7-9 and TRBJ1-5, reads DTGVSQNPRHKITKRGQNVTFRCDPISEHNRLYWYRQTLGQGPEFLTYFQNEAQLEKSRLLSDRFSAERPKGSFSTLEIQRTEQGDSAMYLCASSLRGNQPQHFGDGTRLSIL.

The CDR3 loop reads CASSARQAPTGELFF. The CDR3 coding sequence is TGTGCCAGCAGTGCTAGACAGGCGCCCACCGGGGAGCTGTTTTTT. V and J are TRBV28 and TRBJ2-2; possibly TRBD1 for D (6 bases). V gave up 5 bases and J gave up 4 bases, with 14 bases separating them. Germline V gene sequence: CDR1 MDHEN, CDR2 SYDVKM. The length of the CDR3 is 15 residues. Full variable domain (rest looked up from reference TRBV28 and TRBJ2-2): DVKVTQSSRYLVKRTGEKVFLECVQDMDHENMFWYRQDPGLGLRLIYFSYDVKMKEKGDIPEGYSVSREKKERFSLILESASTNQTSMYLCASSARQAPTGELFFGEGSRLTVL.

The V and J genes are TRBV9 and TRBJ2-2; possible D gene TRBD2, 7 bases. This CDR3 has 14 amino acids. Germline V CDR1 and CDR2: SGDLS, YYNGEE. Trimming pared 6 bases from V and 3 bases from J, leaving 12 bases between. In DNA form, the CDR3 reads TGTGCCAGCAAAGGAGGGGGGGACACCGGGGAGCTGTTTTTT. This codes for CASKGGGDTGELFF.

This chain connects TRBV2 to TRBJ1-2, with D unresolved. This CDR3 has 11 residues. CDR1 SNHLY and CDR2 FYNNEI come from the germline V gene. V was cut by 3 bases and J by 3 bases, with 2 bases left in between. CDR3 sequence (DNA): TGTGCCAGCAGTGACGACTATGGCTACACCTTC. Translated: CASSDDYGYTF.

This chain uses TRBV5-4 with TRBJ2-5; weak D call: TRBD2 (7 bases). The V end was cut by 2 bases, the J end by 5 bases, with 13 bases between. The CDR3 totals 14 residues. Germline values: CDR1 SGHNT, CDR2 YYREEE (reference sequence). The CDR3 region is CASSLAAGAETQYF. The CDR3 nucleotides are TGTGCCAGCAGCTTAGCCGCGGGGGCTGAGACCCAGTACTTC. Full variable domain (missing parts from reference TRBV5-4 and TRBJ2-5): ETGVTQSPTHLIKTRGQQVTLRCSSQSGHNTVSWYQQALGQGPQFIFQYYREEENGRGNFPPRFSGLQFPNYSSELNVNALELDDSALYLCASSLAAGAETQYFGPGTRLLVL.